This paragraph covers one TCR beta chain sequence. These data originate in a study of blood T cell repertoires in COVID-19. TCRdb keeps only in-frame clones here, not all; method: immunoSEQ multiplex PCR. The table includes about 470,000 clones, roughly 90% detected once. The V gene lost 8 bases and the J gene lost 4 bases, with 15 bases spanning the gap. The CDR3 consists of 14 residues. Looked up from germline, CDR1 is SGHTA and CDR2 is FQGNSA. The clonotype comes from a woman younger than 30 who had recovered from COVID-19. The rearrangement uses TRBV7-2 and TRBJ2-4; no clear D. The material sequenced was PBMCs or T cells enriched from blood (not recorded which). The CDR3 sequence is CASSPGGRKNIQYF. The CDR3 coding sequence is TGTGCCAGCTCCCCCGGCGGCAGAAAAAACATTCAGTACTTC.